The 19 T cell receptor beta chains listed next were all sequenced from one sample in a study of T-cell memory formation after mild COVID-19 (dated by TCRdb to the early 2020s). The receptor library was made with 5' RACE. TCRdb records Illumina NovaSeq 6000 as the sequencer. TCRdb reanalyzed the raw reads on its own, using fastp at Q25 for trimming and MiXCR for clone calling, and kept in-frame beta chains. Each CDR3 protein appears once, grouped with its most common genes and DNA. The sample table lists a few hundred thousand distinct CDR3 sequences, 20% to 25% of them with a count of one. The ten largest clones capture under 15% of the sample. The sequenced material came from PBMCs or a T cell subset sorted from them (not recorded which). These TCRs come from an adult woman who had mild COVID-19 (a few samples of this study predate the infection). The sample titles of this study are shuffled in the database, so cell type and time point are left out; the donor was told from shared clones.

The table lists this clonotype with a few counts. The V call is TRBV18, the J call TRBJ2-5; the D gene is possibly TRBD1 (6 bases). From germline, CDR1 is KGHSH and CDR2 LQKENI. The CDR3 is 15 amino acids. The V end lost 3 bases, the J end lost 2 bases, and 13 bases lay between the germline ends. The CDR3: CASSPKSRGQETQYF. The CDR3 DNA reads as TGTGCCAGCTCACCGAAATCCAGGGGACAAGAGACCCAGTACTTC.

This clonotype came up a few times. The chain uses TRBV5-1 and TRBJ1-6, with a possible D match to TRBD1 (5 bases). This CDR3 region has 14 residues. Germline CDR1 SGHRS, CDR2 YFSETQ. The germline V and J ends were trimmed by 4 bases and 8 bases, with 13 bases remaining between them. The CDR3 spells CASSLSEGDSPLHF. The CDR3 coding sequence is TGCGCCAGCAGCCTCTCCGAAGGGGATTCACCCCTCCACTTT.

This chain uses TRBV7-9 with TRBJ2-1; 9 nucleotides agree with TRBD1. The ends lost 7 bases at V and 4 bases at J; junction bases unmatched: 8. The CDR3 runs 15 residues. The V gene's germline CDR1 is SEHNR and CDR2 FQNEAQ (reference sequence). CDR3 protein: CASTPGQGLYNEQFF. In DNA, the CDR3 is TGTGCCAGCACCCCGGGACAGGGATTATACAATGAGCAGTTCTTC.

The sample holds a few counts of this clonotype. The chain has TRBV7-9 and TRBJ2-3, with 14 bases matching TRBD2. The V gene end was trimmed by 5 bases and the J gene end by 4 bases; junction bases not matched to a gene: 5. CDR3 length: 16 residues. The germline CDR1 and CDR2 sequences are SEHNR and FQNEAQ (reference sequence). The CDR3 coding sequence is TGTGCCAGCAGCCCCGGGACTAGCGGGGGTCCAGATACGCAGTATTTT. Amino acids: CASSPGTSGGPDTQYF.

The chain joins TRBV15 to TRBJ2-3; D gene unclear. The V and J ends lost 2 bases and 2 bases respectively, with 5 bases between them. Germline assignment: CDR1 LNHNV and CDR2 YYDKDF (reference sequence). The CDR3 length is 13 residues. The CDR3 region is CATSRKTTDTQYF. In DNA form, the CDR3 reads TGTGCCACCAGCAGAAAAACCACAGATACGCAGTATTTT.

The chain carries TRBV20-1 and TRBJ2-5; weak D call: TRBD2 (6 bases). V was shortened by 1 base and J by 1 base, with 10 bases between the two germline ends. This CDR3 is built from 14 residues. Germline V gives CDR1 DFQATT, CDR2 SNEGSKA (reference sequence). The DNA for the CDR3 is TGCAGTGCTAGAGCCGGGAGTTTCCAAGAGACCCAGTACTTC. Its translation is CSARAGSFQETQYF.

The chain uses TRBV5-1 and TRBJ2-7; no reliable D call. V shed 0 bases and J shed 1 base, with 17 bases lying between them. Looked up from germline, CDR1 is SGHRS and CDR2 is YFSETQ. CDR3 size: 17 residues. The CDR3 is CASSLEPRPQRSYEQYF. CDR3 in DNA: TGCGCCAGCAGCTTGGAACCGAGACCTCAGAGGTCCTACGAGCAGTACTTC.

The chain uses TRBV5-4 and TRBJ1-3; tentatively, D is TRBD1 (5 bases). Germline V gene sequence: CDR1 SGHNT, CDR2 YYREEE (reference sequence). The CDR3 loop spans 14 amino acids. Trimming stripped 4 bases from V and 2 bases from J, with 10 bases between. In nucleotides, the CDR3 is TGTGCCAGCAGCCCGGACATTACTGGAAACACCATATATTTT. This encodes CASSPDITGNTIYF.

This clonotype was picked up many times. The V gene is TRBV29-1, the J gene TRBJ1-2; 9 bases map to TRBD1. Per germline, CDR1 SQVTM and CDR2 ANQGSEA. V was clipped by 7 bases and J by 3 bases; unmatched bases: 12. This CDR3 comprises 15 residues. This chain's CDR3 is CSAGGQGSLDYGYTF. In nucleotides, the CDR3 is TGCAGCGCCGGGGGACAGGGTAGCTTGGACTATGGCTACACCTTC.

This clonotype was seen a handful of times. The chain uses TRBV4-1 and TRBJ2-4; 9 bases fit TRBD1. CDR1 MGHRA and CDR2 YSYEKL come from the germline V gene. V shed 6 bases, J shed 3 bases, and the junction held 3 bases outside the gene matches. The CDR3 loop spans 14 amino acids. For the CDR3, the DNA is TGCGCCAGCAGGGACAGGGGTGGCAAAAACATTCAGTACTTC. Protein product: CASRDRGGKNIQYF.

The chain combines TRBV19 with TRBJ1-3, with D unclear. The ends were cut back, 5 bases at V and 5 bases at J, with 13 bases in the middle. CDR1 is LNHDA and CDR2 is SQIVND in the germline V gene (reference sequence). The CDR3 length is 14 residues. The CDR3 DNA follows: TGTGCCAGTAGTGGGCGCACGGCCAGAAACACCATATATTTT. It yields the protein CASSGRTARNTIYF.

The chain couples TRBV10-3 to TRBJ2-7; weak D call: TRBD2 (5 bases). V gave up 2 bases and J gave up 7 bases, with 9 bases separating them. The CDR3 spans 12 residues. Germline CDR1 and CDR2: ENHRY and SYGVKD. The CDR3 reads CAISERGFEQYF. CDR3 coding DNA: TGTGCCATCAGTGAGCGGGGATTTGAGCAGTACTTC.

This clonotype was recorded a few times. The chain combines TRBV10-3 with TRBJ2-7; TRBD2 matches 8 bases. CDR3 length equals 13 residues. The germline CDR1 and CDR2 sequences are ENHRY and SYGVKD. J lost 4 bases, V lost 7 bases, and 6 bases had no gene match. CDR3 nucleotides: TGTGCCATCAAGAGCGGGGGTCTGTACGAGCAGTACTTC. Amino acids: CAIKSGGLYEQYF.

The chain links TRBV18 to TRBJ1-1, with 7 nucleotides matching TRBD1. V gave up 5 bases and J gave up 0 bases; unmatched junction bases: 9. CDR1 and CDR2 (germline): KGHSH, LQKENI. The CDR3 loop spans 16 amino acids. The CDR3 is CASSIQGNGLNTEAFF. The CDR3 nucleotides read TGTGCCAGCTCAATACAGGGGAACGGGCTGAACACTGAAGCTTTCTTT.

Ten or more counts support this clonotype. The CDR3 is CASSELAGSTDTQYF. In DNA form, the CDR3 reads TGTGCCAGCAGTGAATTAGCGGGTAGCACAGATACGCAGTATTTT. The chain couples TRBV25-1 to TRBJ2-3, with 7 bases identical to TRBD2. This CDR3 region has 15 residues. V lost 1 base, J lost 0 bases, and 1 base stayed unmatched. Looked up from germline, CDR1 is MGHDK and CDR2 is SYGVNS.

This clonotype showed up many times. The gene calls are TRBV20-1 and TRBJ2-6; 9 nucleotides align to TRBD1. Germline CDR1 is DFQATT and CDR2 is SNEGSKA (reference sequence). This CDR3 is 16 amino acids long. This CDR3 is CTPRGQGGSGANVLTF. The CDR3 region has the DNA TGCACCCCCAGGGGACAGGGTGGGTCCGGGGCCAACGTCCTGACTTTC.

The chain couples TRBV6-5 to TRBJ1-1; 7 nucleotides align to TRBD1. The J segment lost 8 bases and the V segment lost 1 base, leaving 4 bases of the junction unmatched. CDR1 MNHEY and CDR2 SVGAGI come from the germline V gene. CDR3 size: 13 residues. The CDR3 protein is CASSYYRGPEAFF. The CDR3 nucleotides are TGTGCCAGCAGTTACTACAGGGGCCCCGAAGCTTTCTTT.

The V and J genes are TRBV7-3 and TRBJ2-6; D perhaps matches TRBD1 (5 bases). This CDR3 comprises 18 residues. Trimming cost V 5 bases and J 0 bases, with 17 bases left between them. The germline V gene encodes CDR1 SGHTA and CDR2 FQGTGA. CDR3 in amino acids: CASSPRQKTISGANVLTF. The CDR3 nucleotides are TGTGCCAGCAGCCCCAGACAGAAAACAATCTCTGGGGCCAACGTCCTGACTTTC.

This clonotype showed up many times. The rearrangement joins TRBV3-1 to TRBJ2-3; D gene ambiguous. The germline V gene has CDR1 LGHDT and CDR2 YNNKEL (reference sequence). V was trimmed by 4 bases and J by 3 bases, leaving 8 bases between them. CDR3 length: 13 amino acids. CDR3: CASSRIRTDTQYF. CDR3 DNA: TGTGCCAGCAGCCGGATTCGGACAGATACGCAGTATTTT.